This is a list of T cell receptor beta chains from one sample in a study of T cells in localized non-small cell lung cancer. This table comes from immunoSEQ multiplex PCR, and its TCRdb copy is limited to in-frame clones, with some not included. Altogether some 30,000 clones are present, 94% being singletons, with the ten largest covering 0.73%. This sample comprised peripheral blood, obtained before any cancer treatment. The receptors stem from a woman aged 40 to 75 with stage I lung adenocarcinoma. Each CDR3 is given with its conserved first and last residue. The D gene is left open where the match is weak. Expanded clones get a size class; other rows say once, few or many, or leave the size out.

j_call | clone_size | v_call | d_call | cdr3_aa | cdr3_nt
TRBJ1-2 | NA | TRBV5-6 | NA | CASSYDPSRQEGGYGYTF | TGTGCCAGCAGCTACGACCCCTCTCGACAGGAGGGAGGCTATGGCTACACCTTC
TRBJ2-4 | NA | TRBV11-2 | NA | CASSLVGGVVAKNIQYF | TGTGCCAGCAGCTTAGTTGGGGGTGTGGTAGCCAAAAACATTCAGTACTTC
TRBJ2-5 | NA | TRBV23-1 | NA | CASSPPCGTGGTSGRETQYF | TGCGCCAGCAGTCCCCCCTGTGGGACAGGGGGGACTAGCGGACGGGAGACCCAGTACTTC
TRBJ1-2 | NA | TRBV11-3 | NA | CASSLDPTYGYTF | TGTGCCAGCAGCTTAGATCCGACCTATGGCTACACCTTC
TRBJ1-5 | few | TRBV7-2 | NA | CASSPHLGRSNQPQHF | TGTGCCAGCAGCCCCCACCTGGGTCGGAGCAATCAGCCCCAGCATTTT
TRBJ1-3 | NA | TRBV7-2 | NA | CASSLSHRLSSGNTIYF | TGTGCCAGCAGCTTATCCCACAGGCTCAGCTCTGGAAACACCATATATTTT
TRBJ1-1 | NA | TRBV5-1 | TRBD1 | CASSLAGTGAPSFF | TGCGCCAGCAGCTTGGCCGGGACAGGGGCCCCATCTTTCTTT
TRBJ2-1 | NA | TRBV6-4 | TRBD2 | CASSDSAGGINEQFF | TGTGCCAGCAGTGACTCGGCGGGAGGAATCAATGAGCAGTTCTTC
TRBJ1-1 | NA | TRBV11-2 | TRBD1 | CASSPQGVAEAFF | TGTGCCAGCAGCCCGCAGGGGGTGGCTGAAGCTTTCTTT
TRBJ2-7 | NA | TRBV7-9 | NA | CASSAPGREEQYF | TGTGCCAGCAGCGCCCCAGGACGGGAGGAGCAGTACTTC
TRBJ1-5 | NA | TRBV27 | NA | CASSPQWDQPQHF | TGTGCCAGCAGCCCGCAGTGGGATCAGCCCCAGCATTTT